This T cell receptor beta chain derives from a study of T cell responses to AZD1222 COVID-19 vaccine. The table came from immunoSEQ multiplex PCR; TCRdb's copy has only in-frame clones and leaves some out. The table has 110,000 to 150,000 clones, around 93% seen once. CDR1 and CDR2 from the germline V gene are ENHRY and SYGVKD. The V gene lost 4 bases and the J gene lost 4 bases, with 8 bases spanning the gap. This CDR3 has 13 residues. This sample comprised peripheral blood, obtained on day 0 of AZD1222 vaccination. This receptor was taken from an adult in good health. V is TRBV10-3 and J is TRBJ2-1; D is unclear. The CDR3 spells CAISGTAYNEQFF. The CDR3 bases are TGTGCCATCAGTGGGACGGCATACAATGAGCAGTTCTTC.